This T cell receptor beta chain came from a study of a mutant IDH1 vaccine in newly diagnosed glioma. The wider study: Prior therapy was radiotherapy, temozolomide, or both; most received both.

The method was immunoSEQ multiplex PCR; TCRdb's version includes in-frame clones alone and lacks a portion of them. The sample consists of 25,000 to 30,000 clones, about nine tenths of them appearing once. About this clone: What it binds is unknown.

This CDR3 spans 14 amino acids. Germline-derived CDR1 and CDR2 are MNHEY and SMNVEV (reference sequence). Regarding time point: week 5, during vaccination. Doses comprised 300 ug of mutant IDH1 20-mer peptide each, plus topical imiquimod. The specimen was peripheral blood mononuclear cells (PBMCs), collected from a glioma patient whose treatment included an IDH1 peptide vaccine. This sequence joins TRBV27 and TRBJ2-5; 7 bases align to TRBD1. The DNA end lines up better with TRBJ2-7; the J call may be wrong. The sequence derives from a woman aged 40 to 49 with glioma. Some clones in this sample may be carry-over from other donors' samples. CDR3 sequence reads: CASRNRGNSYEQYF. The CDR3 bases are TGTGCCAGCAGGAACAGGGGCAACTCCTACGAGCAGTACTTC.